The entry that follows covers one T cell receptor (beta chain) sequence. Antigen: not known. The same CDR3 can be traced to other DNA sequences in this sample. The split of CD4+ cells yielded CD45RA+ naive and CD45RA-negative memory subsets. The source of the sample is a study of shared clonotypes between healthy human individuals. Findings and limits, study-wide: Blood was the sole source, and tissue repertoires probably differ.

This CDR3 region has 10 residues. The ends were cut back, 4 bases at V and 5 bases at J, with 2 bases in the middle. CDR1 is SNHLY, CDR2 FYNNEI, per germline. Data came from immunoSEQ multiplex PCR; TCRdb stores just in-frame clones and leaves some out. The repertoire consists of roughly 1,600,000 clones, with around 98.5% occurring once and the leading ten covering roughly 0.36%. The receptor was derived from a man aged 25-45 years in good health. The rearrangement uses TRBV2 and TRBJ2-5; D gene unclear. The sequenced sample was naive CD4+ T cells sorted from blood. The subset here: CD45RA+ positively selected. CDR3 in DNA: TGTGCCAGCAGTGTGGAGACCCAGTACTTC. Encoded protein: CASSVETQYF.